This TCR beta chain comes out of a study of early T cells in non-severe SARS-CoV-2 infection. Whole-study context: Sequencing input comprised bulk RNA from unsorted whole blood; chain pairing was not available. General study points: VDJdb matches were skewed toward anti-spike CD8 T cell responses.

The CDR3 consists of 13 residues. V was cut by 3 bases and J by 5 bases, with 11 bases left in between. Tagging with unique molecular identifiers was applied to individual cDNA molecules. From the 5' RACE reads, TCRdb called clonotypes with MiXCR, one entry per CDR3 protein. The data show 55,000 to 85,000 distinct CDR3 sequences, around 13% seen once. This clonotype has a handful of counts. What it binds is unknown. The specimen was whole blood. The receptor comes from an adult who was a healthcare worker with PCR-confirmed SARS-CoV-2 infection or an uninfected control (not recorded which). The rearrangement links TRBV12-3 or TRBV12-4 to TRBJ2-7; D call uncertain. CDR3 DNA sequence: TGTGCCAGCAGTTTCCAGATGTTGAACGAGCAGTACTTC. Protein: CASSFQMLNEQYF.